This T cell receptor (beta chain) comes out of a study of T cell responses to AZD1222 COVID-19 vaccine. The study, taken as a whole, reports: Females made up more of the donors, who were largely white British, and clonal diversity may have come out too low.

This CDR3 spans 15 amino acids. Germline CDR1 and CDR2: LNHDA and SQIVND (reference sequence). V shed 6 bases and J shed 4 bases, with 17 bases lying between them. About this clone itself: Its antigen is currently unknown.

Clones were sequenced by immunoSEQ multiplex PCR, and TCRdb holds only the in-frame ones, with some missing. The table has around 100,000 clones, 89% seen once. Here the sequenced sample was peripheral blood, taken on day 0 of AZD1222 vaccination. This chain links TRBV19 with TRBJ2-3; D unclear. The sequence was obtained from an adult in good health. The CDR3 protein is CASSRAKGSPDTQYF. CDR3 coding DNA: TGTGCCAGTAGCCGCGCGAAGGGTAGCCCAGATACGCAGTATTTT.